This paragraph reports one TCR beta chain. Methods used by the authors: Quality scores were absent from the junction-only immunoSEQ sequences, so filtering differed. The repertoire was sequenced with immunoSEQ multiplex PCR; TCRdb's copy has only in-frame clones and lacks some. V and J calls and clone size come straight from that table; D and trimming were deduced from the DNA. Seen here are a few million clones, roughly 90% observed once, and the top ten hold approximately 0.39%. In germline, CDR1 is MNHEY, CDR2 SVGAGI. Trimming took 5 bases from V and 5 from J; bases not matched to a gene: 4. The CDR3 has 15 amino acids. These data come from a study of shared clonotypes between healthy human individuals. There were no recent acute infections or vaccinations among the donors, who were healthy HIV-negative adults.

The chain carries TRBV6-5 and TRBJ2-2, with 11 bases aligning to TRBD1. The sequence was collected from a man younger than 35 in good health. Some clones in this sample may be carry-over from other donors' samples. The sample comprised naive CD4+ T cells from PBMCs. Sample subset: CD45RA+ positively selected. CDR3 protein: CASSRTGGRTGELFF. CDR3 nucleotides: TGTGCCAGCAGTCGGACAGGGGGCAGAACCGGGGAGCTGTTTTTT.